Only a few counts were recorded for the clone carrying this T cell receptor (beta chain). This entry comes from a study of patients and donors after allogeneic stem cell transplantation. CDR3 length: 15 amino acids. Trimming took off 5 bases at V and 5 bases at J, with 15 bases between the two ends. Germline V gives CDR1 SEHNR, CDR2 FQNEAQ (reference sequence). TCRdb re-called the RT-PCR reads through MiXCR, storing one row per CDR3 protein. The sample records about 960,000 distinct CDR3 sequences, approximately 19% being singletons. The gene calls are TRBV7-9 and TRBJ2-2; a possible D gene is TRBD2 (5 bases). The material sequenced was blood, either unsorted or a sorted T cell fraction (not recorded which). The origin of this receptor is a human donor who was either an allogeneic HSCT recipient or a stem cell or donor lymphocyte infusion donor (not recorded which). It is not recorded whose cells these are; they may come from a transplant donor. The CDR3 DNA follows: TGTGCCAGCAGCCACGAGGGCCGAAATACCGGGGAGCTGTTTTTT. It translates to CASSHEGRNTGELFF.